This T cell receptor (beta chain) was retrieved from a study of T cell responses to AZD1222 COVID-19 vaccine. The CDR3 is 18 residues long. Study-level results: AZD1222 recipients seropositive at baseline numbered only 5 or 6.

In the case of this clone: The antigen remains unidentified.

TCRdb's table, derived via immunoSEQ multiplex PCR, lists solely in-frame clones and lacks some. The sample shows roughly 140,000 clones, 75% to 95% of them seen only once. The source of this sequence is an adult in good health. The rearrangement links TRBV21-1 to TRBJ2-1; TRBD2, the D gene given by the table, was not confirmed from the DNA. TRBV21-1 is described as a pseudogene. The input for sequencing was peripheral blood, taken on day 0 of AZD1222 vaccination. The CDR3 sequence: CASSSPQRAGWNHNEQFF. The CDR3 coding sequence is TGTGCCAGCAGCTCTCCCCAACGGGCGGGATGGAACCACAATGAGCAGTTCTTC.